The next 17 T cell receptor beta chains were all read from a single sample in a study of blood T cells in healthy people across ages. Then a second PCR, running about 6 to 12 cycles, was carried out with a sample-barcoded 5' primer and a J-beta primer mix. TCRdb ran MiXCR on the 5' RACE reads and lists one entry per CDR3 protein. The sample holds more than 800,000 distinct CDR3 sequences, more than 25% seen once. Sequencing used blood. Every receptor here comes from a woman older than 75 in good health.

The rearrangement links TRBV5-1 to TRBJ2-1, with D unresolved. The germline V gene has CDR1 SGHRS and CDR2 YFSETQ. Trimming pared 4 bases from V and 9 bases from J, leaving 20 bases between. The CDR3 is 15 amino acids. The CDR3 loop is CASSMGSGESPEQFF. In DNA form, the CDR3 reads TGCGCCAGCAGCATGGGCAGTGGCGAATCCCCTGAGCAGTTCTTC.

The V gene is TRBV6-5, the J gene TRBJ2-4, with TRBD1 matching over 7 bases. Trimming removed 4 bases from V and 13 bases from J; junction bases left unmatched: 7. This CDR3 has 12 residues. The germline V gene has CDR1 MNHEY and CDR2 SVGAGI. CDR3 sequence reads: CASSLGRGQQYF. DNA of the CDR3: TGTGCCAGCAGTTTAGGTCGGGGACAGCAGTACTTC.

This clonotype was seen at least ten times. The chain couples TRBV2 to TRBJ2-1; TRBD1 aligns across 9 bases. Germline V lookup: CDR1 SNHLY, CDR2 FYNNEI. CDR3 length equals 16 residues. The J segment lost 9 bases and the V segment lost 6 bases, leaving 15 bases of the junction unmatched. As DNA, the CDR3 is TGTGCCAGCAGAGAACCCGGGACAGGGAATAATCTTGAGCAGTTCTTC. The encoded protein is CASREPGTGNNLEQFF.

Of note for this clonotype: Being one base from a much bigger clone, this may be a read error. The chain uses TRBV3-1 and TRBJ2-1; D ambiguous. This CDR3 comprises 15 residues. The V gene's germline CDR1 is LGHDT and CDR2 YNNKEL (reference sequence). CDR3 sequence reads: CASSLAPGSNNGQFF. The CDR3, as DNA: TGTGCCAGCAGCCTTGCCCCGGGCTCTAACAATGGGCAGTTCTTC.

This sequence joins TRBV30 and TRBJ2-6, with 11 nucleotides matching TRBD1. In germline, CDR1 is GTSNPN, CDR2 SVGIG (reference sequence). CDR3 size: 16 residues. V trimming: 7 bases; J trimming: 0 bases; junction bases outside the gene matches: 5. The CDR3, as DNA: TGTGCCTTAACCGGGACAGGGGGCTCTGGGGCCAACGTCCTGACTTTC. Protein: CALTGTGGSGANVLTF.

In its sample, this clonotype was seen once. A much larger clone sits a single nucleotide away, making a read error possible. The chain has TRBV6-6 and TRBJ2-4; a weak D match, TRBD1 (6 bases). The better agreement between TRBJ2-5 and the DNA end casts doubt on the J call. Germline V lookup: CDR1 MNHNY, CDR2 SVGAGI (reference sequence). The CDR3 extends over 14 amino acids. Here the CDR3 DNA reads TGTGCCAGCAGTTACTCGAACAGGGAAGAGACCCAGTACTTC. As protein: CASSYSNREETQYF.

The chain links TRBV3-1 to TRBJ2-5; D is uncertain. There are 16 residues in the CDR3. Deletions cut 0 bases from V and 10 bases from J, with 21 bases between. The germline V gene encodes CDR1 LGHDT and CDR2 YNNKEL (reference sequence). CDR3 DNA: TGTGCCAGCAGCCAAGAAGCGAGTAAGTGGAAAAGAGACCAGTACTTC. Translated, it gives CASSQEASKWKRDQYF.

This clonotype was counted only a few times. A read error may explain this, as a much larger clone is one base away. The gene calls are TRBV4-2 and TRBJ1-2; D ambiguous. CDR3 length: 17 residues. From germline, CDR1 is LGHNA and CDR2 YNFKEQ. CDR3 sequence: CAGSQVTGSEDPYGYTF. The CDR3 DNA is TGTGCCGGCAGCCAAGTAACCGGTTCAGAGGATCCCTATGGCTACACCTTC.

This clonotype showed up just a few times. The chain uses TRBV19 and TRBJ1-2; unclear D gene. This CDR3 contains 12 residues. CDR1 and CDR2 from the germline V gene are LNHDA and SQIVND (reference sequence). V lost 5 bases and J 1 base, leaving 5 bases between the germline ends. CDR3 in DNA: TGTGCCAGTAGTCCCGTTAACTATGGCTACACCTTC. Its translation: CASSPVNYGYTF.

This clonotype was seen a handful of times. This chain joins TRBV2 and TRBJ2-5; no firm D call. There are 14 residues in the CDR3. Germline assignment: CDR1 SNHLY and CDR2 FYNNEI. Trimming removed 11 bases from V and 1 base from J, with 17 bases in between. CDR3 nucleotides: TGTGCCGGCGTGGGAATATCCTTCCAAGAGACCCAGTACTTC. As protein: CAGVGISFQETQYF.

This clonotype was seen ten or more times. This chain joins TRBV12-3 or TRBV12-4 and TRBJ1-2; weak D call: TRBD1 (6 bases). The CDR3 runs to 12 residues. V was trimmed by 3 bases and J by 8 bases, leaving 10 bases between them. This chain's CDR3 is CASSFSGAGYTF. The DNA of the CDR3 is TGTGCCAGCAGTTTCTCGGGGGCGGGCTACACCTTC.

The rearrangement uses TRBV15 and TRBJ1-2, with D perhaps TRBD1 (6 bases). Trimming took off 2 bases at V and 7 bases at J, with 14 bases between the two ends. Germline loops: CDR1 LNHNV, CDR2 YYDKDF (reference sequence). This CDR3 region has 14 residues. The CDR3 loop reads CATSRPHGGGGYTF. In DNA form, the CDR3 reads TGTGCCACCAGCAGACCCCATGGAGGGGGTGGCTACACCTTC.

This clonotype came up many times. The CDR3 is CSASGGGGTEAFF. For the CDR3, the DNA is TGCAGTGCTTCTGGGGGAGGGGGCACTGAAGCTTTCTTT. The rearrangement uses TRBV20-1 and TRBJ1-1, with a tentative D call TRBD1 (6 bases). Looked up from germline, CDR1 is DFQATT and CDR2 is SNEGSKA (reference sequence). The CDR3 covers 13 residues. V was trimmed by 5 bases and J by 4 bases, leaving 14 bases between them.

For this clonotype: This clone may be a read error of a much larger clone one base away. The chain carries TRBV20-1 and TRBJ2-1, with D possibly being TRBD2 (6 bases). The end of the DNA aligns better with TRBJ2-7, so the J call may be wrong. The CDR3 loop spans 15 amino acids. From germline, CDR1 is DFQATT and CDR2 SNEGSKA (reference sequence). CDR3 sequence: CSASTRGSSYNEQYF. The DNA for the CDR3 is TGCAGTGCTAGTACCCGGGGGAGCTCCTACAATGAGCAGTACTTC.

The J gene is TRBJ1-2, the V gene TRBV5-1; D is unresolved. The V gene's germline CDR1 is SGHRS and CDR2 YFSETQ. CDR3 length: 15 residues. V lost 0 bases, J lost 4 bases, and 13 bases lay in between. In nucleotides, the CDR3 is TGCGCCAGCAGCTTGGCAACCCCGGAGCCCTATGGCTACACCTTC. Its protein product is CASSLATPEPYGYTF.

This sequence joins TRBV25-1 and TRBJ1-6; the D gene is possibly TRBD1 (6 bases). The CDR3 runs to 14 residues. V gave up 4 bases and J gave up 10 bases, with 14 bases separating them. Germline CDR1 MGHDK, CDR2 SYGVNS. The CDR3 sequence is CASSVTGRNSPLHF. CDR3 in DNA: TGTGCCAGCAGTGTTACAGGGAGGAACTCACCCCTCCACTTT. Full variable domain (outside the CDR3, taken from reference TRBV25-1 and TRBJ1-6): EADIYQTPRYLVIGTGKKITLECSQTMGHDKMYWYQQDPGMELHLIHYSYGVNSTEKGDLSSESTVSRIRTEHFPLTLESARPSHTSQYLCASSVTGRNSPLHFGNGTRLTVT.

This clonotype was seen at least ten times. The chain links TRBV7-9 to TRBJ1-2; D is unresolved. CDR1 SEHNR and CDR2 FQNEAQ come from the germline V gene (reference sequence). The CDR3 length is 15 residues. The V and J ends lost 0 bases and 6 bases respectively, with 14 bases between them. For the CDR3, the DNA is TGTGCCAGCAGCTTAGCGTCGGTGGGAGAAAATGGCTACACCTTC. This sequence encodes CASSLASVGENGYTF.